Each of the 29 T cell receptor beta chains below was sequenced from the same sample in a study of identical twins. Each CDR3 protein is one row after TCRdb ran MiXCR on the 5' RACE reads. This sample yields some 790,000 distinct CDR3 sequences, of which 15% to 20% are seen a single time; over 10% belongs to the top ten. These same records also appear under a second study, on T cells expressing NK-cell markers.

The sample was PBMCs. The receptors shown here come from a woman under 30 in good health.

The gene calls are TRBV3-1 and TRBJ2-6; D is unclear. V lost 2 bases to trimming and J lost 2 bases, with 10 bases between them. CDR3 length: 16 residues. Germline CDR1 reads LGHDT; CDR2 reads YNNKEL (reference sequence). The DNA of the CDR3 is TGTGCCAGCAGCCAACCCACCCGCGCTGGGGCCAACGTCCTGACTTTC. Amino acids: CASSQPTRAGANVLTF. The full variable domain, completed using reference TRBV3-1 and TRBJ2-6, is DTAVSQTPKYLVTQMGNDKSIKCEQNLGHDTMYWYKQDSKKFLKIMFSYNNKELIINETVPNRFSPKSPDKAHLNLHINSLELGDSAVYFCASSQPTRAGANVLTFGAGSRLTVL.

This clonotype has only a few counts. The chain combines TRBV12-5 with TRBJ1-4; no reliable D call. The CDR3 spans 11 residues. Germline V gene sequence: CDR1 LGHNT, CDR2 FRNRAP. V was cut by 4 bases and J by 8 bases, with 5 bases left in between. CDR3 nucleotides: TGTGCTAGTGGTTCAGGCGAAAAACTGTTTTTT. It specifies CASGSGEKLFF.

The V gene is TRBV9, the J gene TRBJ2-5; 7 nucleotides align to TRBD1. Germline V gives CDR1 SGDLS, CDR2 YYNGEE. V lost 3 bases and J lost 2; bases outside the gene matches: 4. CDR3 length: 14 residues. CDR3 DNA: TGTGCCAGCAGCGGGGGACAGCCACAAGAGACCCAGTACTTC. Translation gives CASSGGQPQETQYF.

In nucleotides, the CDR3 is TGTGCCAGCAGCACCTGGGCCTATGGCTACACCTTC. Translation: CASSTWAYGYTF. The gene calls are TRBV3-1 and TRBJ1-2; the D is unclear. The length of the CDR3 is 12 residues. Germline values: CDR1 LGHDT, CDR2 YNNKEL (reference sequence). V gave up 5 bases and J gave up 4 bases, with 8 bases separating them.

This clonotype was seen a handful of times. The J gene is TRBJ2-2, the V gene TRBV3-1; D uncertain. Germline V lookup: CDR1 LGHDT, CDR2 YNNKEL (reference sequence). Between the trimmed V and J ends, which lost 3 bases and 7 bases, there was a span of 9 bases. The CDR3 loop spans 13 amino acids. CDR3 sequence: CASSHTKDGELFF. CDR3 nucleotide sequence: TGTGCCAGCAGCCACACTAAGGACGGGGAGCTGTTTTTT.

The chain couples TRBV7-6 to TRBJ2-1; tentatively, D is TRBD2 (6 bases). V lost 4 bases, J lost 4 bases, and 17 bases lay in between. The length of the CDR3 is 16 residues. Germline assignment: CDR1 SGHVS and CDR2 FNYEAQ. CDR3 bases: TGTGCCAGCAGCTCGGACTGGGGAGGTTGGTACAATGAGCAGTTCTTC. It is translated as CASSSDWGGWYNEQFF.

This clonotype has more than one count but fewer than ten. The chain joins TRBV5-1 to TRBJ2-3; a possible D gene is TRBD1 (6 bases). The germline gives CDR1 SGHRS, CDR2 YFSETQ. Trimming removed 4 bases at V and 4 bases at J, with 22 bases between. The CDR3 contains 17 residues. The CDR3, as DNA: TGCGCCAGCAGCGGCCAAGGACCCGACAGGATCTCAGATACGCAGTATTTT. This translates into CASSGQGPDRISDTQYF.

This clonotype has a handful of counts. This sequence joins TRBV7-2 and TRBJ2-1; D remains ambiguous. Germline-derived CDR1 and CDR2 are SGHTA and FQGNSA. This CDR3 has 13 residues. V was cut by 0 bases and J by 6 bases, with 6 bases left in between. CDR3 sequence: CASSLAFANEQFF. The CDR3 coding sequence is TGTGCCAGCAGCTTAGCCTTCGCCAATGAGCAGTTCTTC.

The V gene is TRBV7-2, the J gene TRBJ2-1, with D possibly being TRBD2 (6 bases). The CDR3 has 16 amino acids. V was cut by 6 bases and J by 0 bases, with 15 bases left in between. Germline V gene sequence: CDR1 SGHTA, CDR2 FQGNSA. CDR3 loop: CASRQGLTSSYNEQFF. CDR3 DNA: TGTGCCAGCAGGCAGGGACTCACAAGCTCCTACAATGAGCAGTTCTTC.

This clonotype showed up just a few times. The V gene is TRBV29-1, the J gene TRBJ2-1, with 8 bases lining up with TRBD1. The germline V gene has CDR1 SQVTM and CDR2 ANQGSEA. V trimming: 4 bases; J trimming: 6 bases; junction bases outside the gene matches: 11. The CDR3 loop spans 15 amino acids. The CDR3 coding sequence is TGCAGCGTTGTAGAACCGGGACAGGCTCTCAATGAGCAGTTCTTC. Its protein product is CSVVEPGQALNEQFF.

V and J are TRBV4-1 and TRBJ2-1; 7 nucleotides agree with TRBD2. The V gene's germline CDR1 is MGHRA and CDR2 YSYEKL. The CDR3 is 15 amino acids. With V trimmed by 1 base and J by 8 bases, 8 bases remained unmatched. CDR3 bases: TGCGCCAGCAGCCAAGGGAGACTAGCTTTTTATGAGCAGTTCTTC. Translating gives CASSQGRLAFYEQFF.

The rearrangement joins TRBV5-1 to TRBJ2-2; 7 positions match TRBD2. In germline, CDR1 is SGHRS, CDR2 YFSETQ. The CDR3 runs 17 residues. V shed 4 bases and J 2 bases; nucleotides not matched to a gene: 11. CDR3: CASSRRTRHPNTGELFF. CDR3 sequence (DNA): TGCGCCAGCAGCAGACGGACTAGACATCCCAACACCGGGGAGCTGTTTTTT.

This clonotype was counted only a few times. The chain is built from TRBV7-9 and TRBJ2-3; 8 nucleotides align to TRBD2. Germline-derived CDR1 and CDR2 are SEHNR and FQNEAQ (reference sequence). V shed 5 bases, J shed 0 bases, and the junction held 7 bases outside the gene matches. CDR3 length: 16 amino acids. The CDR3 spells CASSTPSGRSTDTQYF. The CDR3 DNA is TGTGCCAGCAGCACTCCAAGCGGGAGAAGCACAGATACGCAGTATTTT. Using reference TRBV7-9 and TRBJ2-3 for the parts outside the CDR3, the full variable domain is DTGVSQNPRHKITKRGQNVTFRCDPISEHNRLYWYRQTLGQGPEFLTYFQNEAQLEKSRLLSDRFSAERPKGSFSTLEIQRTEQGDSAMYLCASSTPSGRSTDTQYFGPGTRLTVL.

A few counts support this clonotype. The chain is built from TRBV25-1 and TRBJ2-5; TRBD2 matches 14 bases. There are 17 residues in the CDR3. Germline V gene lookup returns CDR1 MGHDK and CDR2 SYGVNS. V shed 1 base, J shed 6 bases, and the junction held 7 bases outside the gene matches. CDR3 residues: CASSELGTSGSRKTQYF. For the CDR3, the DNA is TGTGCCAGCAGTGAATTGGGGACTAGCGGGAGCAGGAAGACCCAGTACTTC.

This rearrangement joins TRBV7-8 to TRBJ1-1; TRBD1 is a possible D gene (6 bases). Germline CDR1 SGHVS, CDR2 FQNEAQ. Trimming took off 5 bases at V and 0 bases at J, with 16 bases between the two ends. The CDR3 runs 16 residues. This CDR3 reads CASSVRGTAMNTEAFF. CDR3 bases: TGTGCCAGCAGCGTGAGGGGGACTGCCATGAACACTGAAGCTTTCTTT.

This clonotype was counted between two and nine times. The chain joins TRBV7-9 to TRBJ2-1, with TRBD2 as a possible D gene (7 bases). CDR3 length equals 14 residues. Germline loops: CDR1 SEHNR, CDR2 FQNEAQ (reference sequence). V gave up 2 bases and J gave up 8 bases, with 13 bases separating them. The CDR3 protein is CASSLRGAGYEQFF. DNA for the CDR3: TGTGCCAGCAGCTTACGGGGGGCCGGGTATGAGCAGTTCTTC.

This clonotype was counted a few times. This chain links TRBV6-2 or TRBV6-3 with TRBJ2-3, with 9 bases aligning to TRBD2. The V gene end was trimmed by 7 bases and the J gene end by 3 bases; junction bases not matched to a gene: 5. This CDR3 spans 14 amino acids. CDR1 is MNHEY and CDR2 is SVGEGT in the germline V gene. The CDR3 bases are TGTGCCAGCAAAAGACTAGCGGAGACAGATACGCAGTATTTT. It is translated as CASKRLAETDTQYF.

About this clonotype itself: The junction shows a germline mismatch at one end, possibly a read error. The J gene is TRBJ2-7, the V gene TRBV20-1; the match to TRBD2 covers 7 bases. Germline V gives CDR1 DFQATT, CDR2 SNEGSKA (reference sequence). The CDR3 has 16 amino acids. In nucleotides, the CDR3 is TGCTGTGCTAGAGATAGCCTAGCGGCCCCCTCCTACGAGCAGTACTTC. This codes for CCARDSLAAPSYEQYF.

The chain joins TRBV4-2 to TRBJ1-2; D possibly corresponds to TRBD1 (6 bases). The CDR3 is made up of 13 amino acids. The germline V and J ends were trimmed by 3 bases and 7 bases, with 12 bases remaining between them. The germline gives CDR1 LGHNA, CDR2 YNFKEQ. The CDR3 here is CASSHAGESGYTF. CDR3 DNA sequence: TGTGCCAGCAGCCACGCAGGGGAGAGTGGCTACACCTTC.

This chain links TRBV6-1 with TRBJ1-1; no clear D gene. Germline V gene sequence: CDR1 MNHNS, CDR2 SASEGT. The V and J ends lost 7 bases and 5 bases respectively, with 17 bases between them. CDR3 size: 14 residues. The CDR3: CASNLKSWYTEAFF. Here the CDR3 DNA reads TGTGCCAGCAACTTGAAATCTTGGTATACTGAAGCTTTCTTT.

This chain connects TRBV20-1 to TRBJ2-5; maybe TRBD2 (6 bases). Deletions cut 8 bases from V and 1 base from J, with 11 bases between. The V gene's germline CDR1 is DFQATT and CDR2 SNEGSKA (reference sequence). CDR3 length equals 12 residues. This CDR3 is CSPGGLQETQYF. CDR3 bases: TGCAGTCCTGGGGGACTCCAAGAGACCCAGTACTTC.

This clonotype turned up a few times. V is TRBV15 and J is TRBJ2-5, with TRBD2 matching over 7 bases. This CDR3 is built from 12 residues. CDR1 and CDR2 from the germline V gene are LNHNV and YYDKDF (reference sequence). J gave up 13 bases and V 0 bases, and 5 bases lay outside the gene matches. The CDR3: CATSRDKTSRYF. In nucleotides, the CDR3 is TGTGCCACCAGCAGAGATAAGACTAGCCGGTACTTC.

The table lists this clonotype with a few counts. CDR3 DNA sequence: TGTGCCAGCAGTTTTTCCGTTGATTTGGAGACCCAGTACTTC. This codes for CASSFSVDLETQYF. V is TRBV12-3 or TRBV12-4 and J is TRBJ2-5; D unresolved. This CDR3 region has 14 residues. The V and J ends lost 3 bases and 5 bases respectively, with 13 bases between them.

This clonotype was seen a handful of times. The chain couples TRBV20-1 to TRBJ2-7; possible D gene TRBD2, 6 bases. Germline assignment: CDR1 DFQATT and CDR2 SNEGSKA (reference sequence). Between the trimmed V and J ends, which lost 7 bases and 2 bases, there was a span of 9 bases. This CDR3 contains 11 residues. The DNA of the CDR3 is TGCAGTGTTAGCGGTACCTACGAGCAGTACTTC. Its translation is CSVSGTYEQYF.

This sequence joins TRBV4-1 and TRBJ1-1; a weak D match, TRBD1 (5 bases). The germline V gene has CDR1 MGHRA and CDR2 YSYEKL. CDR3 size: 18 residues. V lost 3 bases, J lost 2 bases, and 22 bases lay in between. CDR3 DNA sequence: TGCGCCAGCAGCCAGGGCAGTTTGCGGGGGTCCCTAAACACTGAAGCTTTCTTT. Amino acid sequence: CASSQGSLRGSLNTEAFF.

The rearrangement joins TRBV18 to TRBJ2-1; D might be TRBD1 or TRBD2, each matching 5 bases. CDR1 and CDR2 from the germline V gene are KGHSH and LQKENI. V was trimmed by 6 bases and J by 7 bases, leaving 19 bases between them. CDR3 size: 15 residues. The CDR3: CASSQLPGPKNEQFF. CDR3 in DNA: TGTGCCAGCTCCCAACTTCCGGGGCCCAAGAATGAGCAGTTCTTC. Filled out from reference TRBV18 and TRBJ2-1, the complete variable domain reads NAGVMQNPRHLVRRRGQEARLRCSPMKGHSHVYWYRQLPEEGLKFMVYLQKENIIDESGMPKERFSAEFPKEGPSILRIQQVVRGDSAAYFCASSQLPGPKNEQFFGPGTRLTVL.

This clonotype was seen only once. A much larger clone sits a single nucleotide away, making a read error possible. This chain connects TRBV20-1 to TRBJ2-7, with 13 bases aligning to TRBD2. This CDR3 contains 14 residues. V was pared by 7 bases and J by 0 bases, with 3 bases of the junction left unmatched. CDR1 DFQATT and CDR2 SNEGSKA come from the germline V gene (reference sequence). The CDR3 spells CSGRTSGSSYEQYF. The CDR3, as DNA: TGCAGTGGTAGGACTAGCGGGAGCTCCTACGAGCAGTACTTC.

This clonotype has only a few counts. The chain combines TRBV29-1 with TRBJ2-5; tentative D call: TRBD1 (5 bases). With 8 bases removed from V and 5 bases from J, the gap between germline ends came to 15 bases. The CDR3 spans 12 residues. Germline CDR1 SQVTM, CDR2 ANQGSEA. The CDR3 sequence: CSTEGQDETQYF. In DNA form, the CDR3 reads TGCAGCACTGAAGGACAAGATGAGACCCAGTACTTC.

This clonotype was observed at least ten times. CDR3 amino acids: CASRASTYEQFF. The CDR3 nucleotides are TGCGCCAGCCGGGCCTCCACCTATGAGCAGTTCTTC. The chain recombines TRBV5-1 with TRBJ2-1; D remains ambiguous. Per germline, CDR1 SGHRS and CDR2 YFSETQ. V dropped 7 bases and J dropped 8 bases, with 13 bases sitting between them. This CDR3 is 12 amino acids long.